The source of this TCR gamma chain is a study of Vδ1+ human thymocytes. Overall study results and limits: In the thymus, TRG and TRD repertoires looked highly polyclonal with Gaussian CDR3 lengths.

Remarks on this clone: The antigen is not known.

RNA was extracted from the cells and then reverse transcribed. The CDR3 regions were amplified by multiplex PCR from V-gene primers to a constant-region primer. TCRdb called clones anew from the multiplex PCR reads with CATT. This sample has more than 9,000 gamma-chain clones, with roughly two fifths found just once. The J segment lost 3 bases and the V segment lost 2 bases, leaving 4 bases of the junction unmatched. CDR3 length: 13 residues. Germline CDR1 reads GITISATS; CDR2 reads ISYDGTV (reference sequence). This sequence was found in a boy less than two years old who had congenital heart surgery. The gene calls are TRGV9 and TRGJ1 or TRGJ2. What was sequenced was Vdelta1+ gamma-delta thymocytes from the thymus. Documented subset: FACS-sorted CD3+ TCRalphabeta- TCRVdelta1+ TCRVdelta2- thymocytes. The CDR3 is CALWEGLYYKKLF. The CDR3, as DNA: TGTGCCTTGTGGGAGGGCCTTTATTATAAGAAACTCTTT.